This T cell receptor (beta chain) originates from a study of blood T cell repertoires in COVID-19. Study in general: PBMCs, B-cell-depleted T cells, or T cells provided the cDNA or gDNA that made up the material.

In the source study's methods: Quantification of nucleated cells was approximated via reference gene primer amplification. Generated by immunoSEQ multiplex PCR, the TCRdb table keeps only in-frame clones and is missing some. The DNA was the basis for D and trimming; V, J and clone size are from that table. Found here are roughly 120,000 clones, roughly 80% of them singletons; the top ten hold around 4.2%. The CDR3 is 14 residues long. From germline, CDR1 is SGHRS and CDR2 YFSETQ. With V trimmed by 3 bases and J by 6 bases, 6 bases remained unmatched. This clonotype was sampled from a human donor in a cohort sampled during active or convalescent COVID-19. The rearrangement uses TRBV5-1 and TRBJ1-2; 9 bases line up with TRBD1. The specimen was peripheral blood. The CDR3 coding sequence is TGCGCCAGCAGCTCACTCCGGACAGGGGATGGCTACACCTTC. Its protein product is CASSSLRTGDGYTF.